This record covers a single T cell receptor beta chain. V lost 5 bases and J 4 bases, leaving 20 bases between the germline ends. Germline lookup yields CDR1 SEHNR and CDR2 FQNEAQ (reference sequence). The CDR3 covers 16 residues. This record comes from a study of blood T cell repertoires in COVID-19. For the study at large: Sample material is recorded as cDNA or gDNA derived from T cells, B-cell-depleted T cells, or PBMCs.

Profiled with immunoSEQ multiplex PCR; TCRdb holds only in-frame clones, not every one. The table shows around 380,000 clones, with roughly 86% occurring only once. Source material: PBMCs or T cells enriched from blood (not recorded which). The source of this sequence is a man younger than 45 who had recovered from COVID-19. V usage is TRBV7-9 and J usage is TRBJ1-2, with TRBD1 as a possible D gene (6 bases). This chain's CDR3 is CASSPADRSLVYGYTF. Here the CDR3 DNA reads TGTGCCAGCAGCCCAGCGGACAGAAGCCTTGTCTATGGCTACACCTTC. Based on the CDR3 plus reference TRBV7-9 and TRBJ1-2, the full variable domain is DTGVSQNPRHKITKRGQNVTFRCDPISEHNRLYWYRQTLGQGPEFLTYFQNEAQLEKSRLLSDRFSAERPKGSFSTLEIQRTEQGDSAMYLCASSPADRSLVYGYTFGSGTRLTVV.